The next 29 T cell receptor beta chains were all read from a single sample in a study of PD-L1 blockade in urothelial cancer. TCRdb keeps only in-frame clones here, not all; method: immunoSEQ multiplex PCR. Seen here are roughly 90,000 clones, 90% observed once, and the top ten hold 7.5% to 10%. This sample comprised PBMCs, obtained around atezolizumab (anti-PD-L1) treatment. All receptors come from a man aged 55-75 years with urothelial cancer.

The CDR3 coding sequence is TGTGCCAGCAGTGACAGTGACGGATACCAAGAGACCCAGTACTTC. This encodes CASSDSDGYQETQYF. This chain uses TRBV28 with TRBJ2-5, with a weak D call TRBD1 (5 bases). Germline CDR1 reads MDHEN; CDR2 reads SYDVKM. The CDR3 sequence is 15 residues long. The V and J ends lost 5 bases and 0 bases respectively, with 13 bases between them.

V usage is TRBV2 and J usage is TRBJ2-1; no clear D gene. V dropped 2 bases and J dropped 4 bases, with 6 bases sitting between them. Germline V gene sequence: CDR1 SNHLY, CDR2 FYNNEI. The CDR3 consists of 13 residues. This CDR3 is CASSEILYNEQFF. The CDR3 DNA follows: TGTGCCAGCAGTGAAATTCTGTACAATGAGCAGTTCTTC.

The rearrangement uses TRBV28 and TRBJ2-1; 8 nucleotides line up with TRBD2. The CDR3 length is 14 residues. The V gene end was trimmed by 8 bases and the J gene end by 6 bases; junction bases not matched to a gene: 9. Germline V lookup: CDR1 MDHEN, CDR2 SYDVKM. This CDR3 reads CASLSSGPPNEQFF. The CDR3 DNA sequence: TGTGCCAGCCTGTCTAGCGGGCCCCCCAATGAGCAGTTCTTC.

The J gene is TRBJ2-7, the V gene TRBV25-1; D is perhaps TRBD2 (7 bases). The germline V gene has CDR1 MGHDK and CDR2 SYGVNS. This CDR3 contains 15 residues. V was cut by 7 bases and J by 3 bases, with 19 bases left in between. The CDR3 nucleotides read TGTGCCAGCACGATAGGGGGGGACAAGGACTACGAGCAGTACTTC. It encodes CASTIGGDKDYEQYF.

CDR3 region: CASSYLVRRGTEAFF. The DNA for the CDR3 is TGTGCCAGCAGTTACTTAGTTCGGAGGGGCACTGAAGCTTTCTTT. The J gene is TRBJ1-1, the V gene TRBV6-5, with a possible D match to TRBD1 (5 bases). The V and J ends lost 1 base and 4 bases respectively, with 13 bases between them. Per germline, CDR1 MNHEY and CDR2 SVGAGI. The CDR3 is 15 residues long.

The genes are TRBV18 and TRBJ1-1; TRBD1 is a possible D gene (5 bases). Trimming took off 6 bases at V and 6 bases at J, with 17 bases between the two ends. The germline gives CDR1 KGHSH, CDR2 LQKENI. The CDR3 contains 14 residues. The CDR3 sequence is CASSLEHLRAEAFF. CDR3 nucleotides: TGTGCCAGCTCCCTTGAACATCTCAGGGCTGAAGCTTTCTTT. Supplemented by reference TRBV18 and TRBJ1-1, the full variable domain reads NAGVMQNPRHLVRRRGQEARLRCSPMKGHSHVYWYRQLPEEGLKFMVYLQKENIIDESGMPKERFSAEFPKEGPSILRIQQVVRGDSAAYFCASSLEHLRAEAFFGQGTRLTVV.

This clone was counted once. This chain connects TRBV5-1 to TRBJ2-5; TRBD2 might be the D (5 bases). The V end lost 0 bases, the J end lost 3 bases, and 12 bases lay between the germline ends. The CDR3 covers 15 residues. Germline V gene lookup returns CDR1 SGHRS and CDR2 YFSETQ. CDR3 DNA sequence: TGCGCCAGCAGCTTGGCCCCGGGGTTTGAAGAGACCCAGTACTTC. This encodes CASSLAPGFEETQYF.

V and J are TRBV7-2 and TRBJ1-1; perhaps TRBD1 as D (5 bases). V lost 0 bases and J lost 3, with 5 bases in between. There are 13 residues in the CDR3. Germline values: CDR1 SGHTA, CDR2 FQGNSA. Here the CDR3 reads CASSLAGDTEAFF. CDR3 sequence (DNA): TGTGCCAGCAGCTTAGCAGGGGACACTGAAGCTTTCTTT.

This clone was found once. The chain couples TRBV14 to TRBJ2-7; 7 bases line up with TRBD1. The CDR3 runs 11 residues. The V gene end was trimmed by 5 bases and the J gene end by 12 bases; junction bases not matched to a gene: 7. The germline V gene has CDR1 SGHDN and CDR2 FVKESK. Here the CDR3 DNA reads TGTGCCAGCAGCTCCGACAGGGAGTCGTACTTC. This translates into CASSSDRESYF.

The J gene is TRBJ2-5, the V gene TRBV7-2; TRBD2 matches 9 bases. J was trimmed by 7 bases and V by 5 bases; bases with no gene match: 8. This CDR3 contains 14 residues. Looked up from germline, CDR1 is SGHTA and CDR2 is FQGNSA. The CDR3 DNA sequence: TGTGCCAGCAGCCCAGGGGCGGGAGGGGTGACCCAGTACTTC. Protein: CASSPGAGGVTQYF.

This chain connects TRBV28 to TRBJ1-2; no definite D call. Trimming left V 6 bases short and J 4 bases short, with 24 bases between. Germline lookup yields CDR1 MDHEN and CDR2 SYDVKM. The CDR3 spans 17 residues. The CDR3 nucleotides read TGTGCCAGCAGCTCCAATTCCGGGCTACTAGTGGGCTATGGCTACACCTTC. Residues: CASSSNSGLLVGYGYTF.

The chain couples TRBV6-1 to TRBJ2-7, with TRBD1 matching 10 bases. After removal of 2 bases from V and 3 bases from J, the junction contained 1 base not matched to a gene. Germline V gene sequence: CDR1 MNHNS, CDR2 SASEGT. This CDR3 is built from 14 residues. DNA for the CDR3: TGTGCCAGCAGTGAAAGGGACAGGGGCTACGAGCAGTACTTC. Residues: CASSERDRGYEQYF.

The chain has TRBV5-1 and TRBJ1-1; D gene ambiguous. Trimming pared 1 base from V and 4 bases from J, leaving 14 bases between. Germline loops: CDR1 SGHRS, CDR2 YFSETQ. This CDR3 comprises 15 residues. CDR3 sequence reads: CASSLSHKEVTEAFF. As DNA, the CDR3 is TGCGCCAGCAGCTTGTCGCACAAGGAGGTCACTGAAGCTTTCTTT.

V gene TRBV28 combines with J gene TRBJ1-3, with 8 positions matching TRBD1. This CDR3 is built from 14 residues. After removal of 6 bases from V and 2 bases from J, the junction contained 3 bases not matched to a gene. The germline V gene encodes CDR1 MDHEN and CDR2 SYDVKM. The CDR3 DNA is TGTGCCAGCAGCCGGACAGGGACTGGAAACACCATATATTTT. The encoded protein is CASSRTGTGNTIYF.

V is TRBV18 and J is TRBJ1-6; no firm D call. Trimming took 0 bases from V and 9 from J, leaving 15 bases between them. The CDR3 spans 16 residues. The germline gives CDR1 KGHSH, CDR2 LQKENI. The CDR3 region is CASSPPSGRGSSPLHF. The CDR3 DNA reads as TGTGCCAGCTCACCACCTTCGGGGAGAGGCAGTTCACCCCTCCACTTT.

The chain couples TRBV10-2 to TRBJ2-2, with 9 bases identical to TRBD2. V was clipped by 3 bases and J by 3 bases; unmatched bases: 11. The CDR3 loop spans 18 amino acids. Germline V CDR1 and CDR2: WSHSY, SAAADI. Here the CDR3 reads CASSDPPGLAGDTGELFF. CDR3 DNA sequence: TGCGCCAGCAGTGACCCGCCCGGGTTAGCGGGAGACACCGGGGAGCTGTTTTTT.

This clone was recorded once. V gene TRBV11-2 combines with J gene TRBJ2-1; TRBD2 is a possible D gene (6 bases). The CDR3 covers 15 residues. The germline CDR1 and CDR2 sequences are SGHAT and FQNNGV. Trimming took off 5 bases at V and 4 bases at J, with 15 bases between the two ends. CDR3 bases: TGTGCCAGCAGCCCGTATGGCGGGGCATACAATGAGCAGTTCTTC. This codes for CASSPYGGAYNEQFF.

This sequence joins TRBV2 and TRBJ2-1; 13 nucleotides agree with TRBD2. Per germline, CDR1 SNHLY and CDR2 FYNNEI. J gave up 5 bases and V 4 bases, and 11 bases lay outside the gene matches. The CDR3 loop spans 18 amino acids. CDR3 nucleotides: TGTGCCAGCAGTGGTTTCATGAGGACTAGCGGGAGAGACAATGAGCAGTTCTTC. Its protein is CASSGFMRTSGRDNEQFF.

The chain recombines TRBV7-8 with TRBJ2-7; 11 bases are shared with TRBD2. The CDR3 has 15 amino acids. Trimming removed 3 bases from V and 3 bases from J; junction bases left unmatched: 4. Germline V CDR1 and CDR2: SGHVS, FQNEAQ. The CDR3 DNA sequence: TGTGCCAGCAGCTTGGGACTAGCGGACCTCTACGAGCAGTACTTC. Translated, it gives CASSLGLADLYEQYF.

The chain combines TRBV4-3 with TRBJ2-3, with TRBD1 identical over 8 bases. The CDR3 is 16 amino acids. The junction had 8 bases not matched to a gene; V was cut back by 0 bases and J by 6 bases. Germline CDR1 reads LGHNA; CDR2 reads YSLEER. CDR3 in amino acids: CASSQDPQGAWDTQYF. In nucleotides, the CDR3 is TGCGCCAGCAGCCAAGATCCCCAGGGGGCCTGGGATACGCAGTATTTT.

This sequence joins TRBV30 and TRBJ2-7; no clear D. Per germline, CDR1 GTSNPN and CDR2 SVGIG (reference sequence). The CDR3 consists of 14 residues. The V gene lost 3 bases and the J gene lost 7 bases, with 19 bases spanning the gap. The CDR3 loop is CAWSRWAPGNEQYF. Written as DNA, the CDR3 is TGTGCCTGGAGCCGGTGGGCCCCAGGTAATGAGCAGTACTTC.

CDR3 amino acids: CASSFPQQGDYTF. The CDR3 nucleotides read TGTGCCAGCAGTTTTCCCCAACAGGGAGACTACACCTTC. The chain recombines TRBV28 with TRBJ1-2; tentative D call: TRBD1 (6 bases). The CDR3 length is 13 residues. V shed 3 bases and J shed 10 bases, with 15 bases lying between them. Germline CDR1 MDHEN, CDR2 SYDVKM.

The CDR3 coding sequence is TGCGCCAGCAGCCAAGACGGGAAGAGCAATCAGCCCCAGCATTTT. It specifies CASSQDGKSNQPQHF. The rearrangement links TRBV4-1 to TRBJ1-5, with D unclear. CDR1 and CDR2 from the germline V gene are MGHRA and YSYEKL. This CDR3 has 15 residues. Trimming shortened V by 0 bases and J by 1 base, and 7 bases separated the two germline ends.

The chain couples TRBV7-9 to TRBJ2-7, with TRBD2 as a possible D gene (5 bases). The CDR3 is 13 amino acids. Germline V gene lookup returns CDR1 SEHNR and CDR2 FQNEAQ (reference sequence). Trimming took 1 base from V and 6 from J, leaving 10 bases between them. CDR3 in DNA: TGTGCCAGCAGCTTAGGGGAGACCTTCGAGCAGTACTTC. This codes for CASSLGETFEQYF.

The chain has TRBV10-2 and TRBJ2-7, with D possibly matching TRBD1 (7 bases). The germline gives CDR1 WSHSY, CDR2 SAAADI. The length of the CDR3 is 14 residues. V lost 7 bases, J lost 0 bases, and 13 bases lay in between. The CDR3 spells CASTGQEGSYEQYF. CDR3 DNA sequence: TGCGCCAGCACTGGACAGGAGGGCTCCTACGAGCAGTACTTC.

This chain uses TRBV28 with TRBJ1-2, with D hard to call. V lost 4 bases, J lost 6 bases, and 6 bases lay in between. The germline CDR1 and CDR2 sequences are MDHEN and SYDVKM. CDR3 size: 11 residues. The DNA of the CDR3 is TGTGCCAGCAGTTACAGAGATGGCTACACCTTC. This gives the protein CASSYRDGYTF.

This sequence joins TRBV5-1 and TRBJ2-2, with a possible D match to TRBD2 (5 bases). Trimming left V 0 bases short and J 4 bases short, with 13 bases between. Per the germline V gene, CDR1 is SGHRS and CDR2 is YFSETQ. The CDR3 extends over 16 amino acids. This CDR3 is CASSLVPGRGTGELFF. The CDR3 DNA follows: TGCGCCAGCAGCTTGGTCCCGGGAAGAGGCACCGGGGAGCTGTTTTTT.

This sequence joins TRBV5-1 and TRBJ2-5; D is uncertain. The CDR3 is 12 residues long. V gave up 1 base and J gave up 3 bases, with 4 bases separating them. Germline V gene data show CDR1 as SGHRS and CDR2 as YFSETQ. The CDR3 spells CASSLSEETQYF. CDR3 nucleotide sequence: TGCGCCAGCAGCTTGTCAGAAGAGACCCAGTACTTC.

This clone occurred a few times. The V gene is TRBV28, the J gene TRBJ1-2; 9 nucleotides align to TRBD1. Germline CDR1 reads MDHEN; CDR2 reads SYDVKM. The CDR3 has 14 residues. The ends lost 7 bases at V and 5 bases at J; junction bases unmatched: 8. The CDR3 sequence is CASTPVDRGYGYTF. CDR3 bases: TGTGCCAGCACCCCCGTGGACAGGGGTTATGGCTACACCTTC.